This T cell receptor (beta chain) was identified in a study of sequential checkpoint blockade in melanoma. About the research overall: Patients were randomized 1:1 to nivolumab-then-ipilimumab or ipilimumab-then-nivolumab first-line.

Stated treatment: randomized to nivolumab then ipilimumab (arm A) or the reverse (arm B). From thawed PBMCs, live CD3+CD8+ cells negative for CD19 and CD56 were sorted. The length of the CDR3 is 15 residues. V lost 7 bases, J lost 3 bases, and 8 bases stayed unmatched. The V gene's germline CDR1 is LNHDA and CDR2 SQIVND (reference sequence). TCRdb's copy holds only in-frame clones and misses some; the assay was immunoSEQ multiplex PCR. The sample has about 20,000 clones, 55% to 75% seen once; the top ten hold less than 25%. This TCR derives from a human donor with melanoma. Material: CD8+ T cells sorted from blood (inferred from file names), obtained from a patient given nivolumab and ipilimumab in sequence. The rearrangement joins TRBV19 to TRBJ1-3; 8 bases align to TRBD1. CDR3 amino acids: CASTLAGGFGNTIYF. The CDR3 DNA reads TGTGCCAGTACATTGGCAGGGGGCTTTGGAAACACCATATATTTT.